One and the same sample provided the 10 T cell receptor beta chains below, sequenced in a study of post-analysis software for immune sequencing data. No cognate antigen is known for these TCRs. The study, taken as a whole, reports: Included in a set of about 5 TRBV segments more frequent in patients than controls were TRBV5-6, TRBV5-1 and TRBV20-1.

The library was made from cDNA and included unique molecular identifiers. One entry per CDR3 protein results from TCRdb running MiXCR on the PCR reads. This table holds about 260,000 distinct CDR3 sequences, just over 35% found once. Input material: blood. The receptors were sampled from a girl aged 5-17 years with multiple sclerosis.

About this clonotype itself: A read error may explain this, as a much larger clone is one base away. The V and J genes are TRBV20-1 and TRBJ1-2, with D hard to call. CDR3 length equals 12 residues. Germline V CDR1 and CDR2: DFQATT, SNEGSKA (reference sequence). The chain's CDR3 is CRAESGIYGYTF. CDR3 DNA: TGCAGGGCCGAATCGGGTATCTATGGCTACACCTTC.

This clonotype was seen repeatedly, ten times or more. The chain joins TRBV13 to TRBJ1-1; D is unresolved. CDR1 and CDR2 (germline): PRHDT, FYEKMQ (reference sequence). The CDR3 contains 12 residues. V was clipped by 1 base and J by 4 bases, with 4 bases between them. The CDR3 coding sequence is TGTGCCAGCAGCTTAGAGGGCACTGAAGCTTTCTTT. Protein product: CASSLEGTEAFF.

This clonotype was detected many times. J is TRBJ2-1 and V is TRBV12-3 or TRBV12-4; D tentatively fits TRBD1 or TRBD2 (5 bases each). V shed 3 bases and J shed 8 bases, with 17 bases lying between them. The CDR3 consists of 15 residues. The CDR3 is CASSLGRARGYEQFF. The CDR3 DNA reads TGTGCCAGCAGTTTGGGGAGAGCAAGGGGTTATGAGCAGTTCTTC.

This chain links TRBV24-1 with TRBJ1-1; D is possibly TRBD1 (6 bases). CDR1 KGHDR and CDR2 SFDVKD come from the germline V gene. Trimming pared 3 bases from V and 2 bases from J, leaving 12 bases between. The CDR3 has 15 amino acids. This CDR3 reads CATSDPSGGNTEAFF. The DNA of the CDR3 is TGTGCCACCAGTGATCCATCGGGGGGCAACACTGAAGCTTTCTTT.

Worth noting for this clonotype: This may arise from a read error, as a much more abundant clone is one base away. The CDR3 does not close with the conserved phenylalanine or tryptophan, likely indicating a read error. The chain carries TRBV3-1 and TRBJ2-1; 11 bases agree with TRBD2. V was clipped by 0 bases and J by 2 bases; unmatched bases: 6. This CDR3 spans 18 amino acids. Germline CDR1 is LGHDT and CDR2 is YNNKEL (reference sequence). This CDR3 reads CASSQELAGAQPYNEQFV. The DNA of the CDR3 is TGTGCCAGCAGCCAAGAACTAGCGGGAGCCCAGCCCTACAATGAGCAGTTCGTC.

As to this clonotype: One end of the junction is discordant with germline, which a read error may explain. The chain uses TRBV7-3 and TRBJ2-1, with D maybe TRBD1 (5 bases). Per the germline V gene, CDR1 is SGHTA and CDR2 is FQGTGA. This CDR3 region has 14 residues. CDR3: CAGSLNPGRNEQFF. The CDR3, as DNA: TGTGCCGGCAGCTTAAATCCAGGGCGCAATGAGCAGTTCTTC.

With regard to this clonotype: At one of its ends the junction is not consistent with the germline gene, which may arise from a read error. Written as DNA, the CDR3 is TGTGCCAGCAGTCCATTTGGACAGGGGGTCAGCAGTCAGCCCCAGCATTTT. Encoded protein: CASSPFGQGVSSQPQHF. The chain recombines TRBV28 with TRBJ1-5, with 10 bases lining up with TRBD1. The length of the CDR3 is 17 residues. Germline V lookup: CDR1 MDHEN, CDR2 SYDVKM.

In regard to this clonotype: This may stem from a read error, because a much larger clone lies one nucleotide away. This rearrangement joins TRBV7-3 to TRBJ2-1; TRBD2 agrees at 8 bases. J was trimmed by 8 bases and V by 1 base; bases with no gene match: 7. The CDR3 covers 15 residues. CDR1 and CDR2 from the germline V gene are SGHTA and FQGTGA. CDR3 coding DNA: TGTGCCAGCAGCTTAATAGTAGCGGGATACGATGAGCAGTTCTTC. It specifies CASSLIVAGYDEQFF.

V is TRBV12-3 or TRBV12-4 and J is TRBJ2-1, with 10 positions matching TRBD1. J lost 6 bases, V lost 5 bases, and 4 bases had no gene match. This CDR3 comprises 14 residues. The DNA for the CDR3 is TGTGCCAGCAGTAGTGGGACAGGGGTCAATGAGCAGTTCTTC. Protein sequence: CASSSGTGVNEQFF.

The sample holds a few counts of this clonotype. This chain uses TRBV28 with TRBJ1-1, with 8 positions matching TRBD1. The V and J ends lost 4 bases and 7 bases, in that order; junction bases with no gene match: 17. The V gene's germline CDR1 is MDHEN and CDR2 SYDVKM. CDR3 length: 17 amino acids. This chain's CDR3 is CASSSDMQGAGAGEAFF. In DNA, the CDR3 is TGTGCCAGCAGTTCCGATATGCAGGGGGCCGGAGCGGGTGAAGCTTTCTTT.